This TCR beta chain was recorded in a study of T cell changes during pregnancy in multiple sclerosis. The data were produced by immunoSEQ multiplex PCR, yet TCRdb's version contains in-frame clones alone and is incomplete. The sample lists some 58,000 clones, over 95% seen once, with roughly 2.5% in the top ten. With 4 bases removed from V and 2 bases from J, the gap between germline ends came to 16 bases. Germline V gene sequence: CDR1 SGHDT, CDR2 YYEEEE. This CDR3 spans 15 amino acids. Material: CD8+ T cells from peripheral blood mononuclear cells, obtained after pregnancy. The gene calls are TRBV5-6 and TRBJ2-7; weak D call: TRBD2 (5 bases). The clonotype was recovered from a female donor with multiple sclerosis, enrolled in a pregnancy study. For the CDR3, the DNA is TGTGCCAGCAGCACACACCGGGATCGAACCTACGAGCAGTACTTC. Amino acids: CASSTHRDRTYEQYF. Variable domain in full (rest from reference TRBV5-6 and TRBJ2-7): DAGVTQSPTHLIKTRGQQVTLRCSPKSGHDTVSWYQQALGQGPQFIFQYYEEEERQRGNFPDRFSGHQFPNYSSELNVNALLLGDSALYLCASSTHRDRTYEQYFGPGTRLTVT.